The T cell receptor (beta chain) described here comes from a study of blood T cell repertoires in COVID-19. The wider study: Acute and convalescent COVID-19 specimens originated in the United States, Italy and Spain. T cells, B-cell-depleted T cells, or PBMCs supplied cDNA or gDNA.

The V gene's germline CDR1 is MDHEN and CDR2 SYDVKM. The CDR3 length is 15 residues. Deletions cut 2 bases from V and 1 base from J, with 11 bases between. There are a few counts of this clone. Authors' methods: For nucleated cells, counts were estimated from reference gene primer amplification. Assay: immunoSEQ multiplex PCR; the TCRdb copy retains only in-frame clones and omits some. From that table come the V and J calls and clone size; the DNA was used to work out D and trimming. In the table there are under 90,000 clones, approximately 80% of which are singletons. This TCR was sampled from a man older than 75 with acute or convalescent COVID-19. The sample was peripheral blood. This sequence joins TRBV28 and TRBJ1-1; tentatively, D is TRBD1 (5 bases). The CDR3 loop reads CASSLNGGRNTEAFF. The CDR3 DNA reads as TGTGCCAGCAGTTTAAACGGGGGGAGGAACACTGAAGCTTTCTTT. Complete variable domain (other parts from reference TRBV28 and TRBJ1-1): DVKVTQSSRYLVKRTGEKVFLECVQDMDHENMFWYRQDPGLGLRLIYFSYDVKMKEKGDIPEGYSVSREKKERFSLILESASTNQTSMYLCASSLNGGRNTEAFFGQGTRLTVV.